Presented here are 28 T cell receptor beta chains from one specimen sequenced in a study of shared clonotypes between healthy human individuals. Sequenced by immunoSEQ multiplex PCR; TCRdb stores in-frame clones only, minus some. The repertoire consists of 850,000 to 1,200,000 clones, with approximately 68% occurring once and the leading ten covering about 1.5%. Specimen: memory CD4+ T cells sorted from blood. Subset meaning: CD45RA-negative fraction. All receptors derive from a man younger than 30 in good health.

The rearrangement uses TRBV28 and TRBJ1-2; 9 nucleotides align to TRBD1. Germline values: CDR1 MDHEN, CDR2 SYDVKM. The V and J ends lost 3 bases and 8 bases, in that order; junction bases with no gene match: 13. This CDR3 comprises 16 residues. The CDR3 spells CASSLRPGTGPMGYTF. The CDR3 DNA is TGTGCCAGCAGTTTGCGTCCCGGGACAGGGCCAATGGGCTACACCTTC.

This clone has more than one count but fewer than ten. Given a much more abundant clone one base away, this may be a read error. The same CDR3 arises from other DNA sequences in this sample as well. This rearrangement joins TRBV5-1 to TRBJ1-1, with 8 nucleotides matching TRBD1. The germline V gene has CDR1 SGHRS and CDR2 YFSETQ. The CDR3 contains 13 residues. Trimming at V came to 2 bases and at J to 4 bases, leaving 1 base not matched to a gene. CDR3 region: CASSLTGGTEAFF. In DNA, the CDR3 is TGCGCCAGCAGCTTAACAGGGGGCACTGAAGCTTTCTTT.

The chain carries TRBV25-1 and TRBJ1-6; 8 bases match TRBD1. V lost 6 bases to trimming and J lost 6 bases; unmatched junction nucleotides: 7. In germline, CDR1 is MGHDK, CDR2 SYGVNS. The CDR3 length is 15 residues. The CDR3 here is CASSGQGIPNSPLHF. The CDR3 DNA reads TGTGCCAGCAGCGGACAGGGAATCCCTAATTCACCCCTCCACTTT.

The chain recombines TRBV5-1 with TRBJ2-1; 8 bases align to TRBD1. Germline lookup yields CDR1 SGHRS and CDR2 YFSETQ. Trimming at V came to 5 bases and at J to 8 bases, leaving 9 bases not matched to a gene. The CDR3 has 14 amino acids. CDR3 in DNA: TGCGCCAGCAGTCCGACAGGGGATTTGCATGAGCAGTTCTTC. Residues: CASSPTGDLHEQFF.

Concerning this clone: Different DNA sequences within this sample yield the same CDR3. The chain couples TRBV6-5 to TRBJ1-1; 8 bases match TRBD1. Germline CDR1 and CDR2: MNHEY and SVGAGI. The CDR3 contains 15 residues. Losses at the gene ends were 2 bases for V and 2 bases for J; bases not matched to a gene: 4. DNA of the CDR3: TGTGCCAGCAGTTACCCCGGACAGGGTAACACTGAAGCTTTCTTT. This gives the protein CASSYPGQGNTEAFF.

The chain combines TRBV27 with TRBJ1-5; TRBD1 aligns across 11 bases. This CDR3 spans 15 amino acids. Unmatched junction bases numbered 7, after V lost 6 bases and J lost 6 bases. The germline gives CDR1 MNHEY, CDR2 SMNVEV (reference sequence). The chain's CDR3 is CASRAGTGGIQPQHF. CDR3 DNA sequence: TGTGCCAGCAGGGCCGGGACAGGGGGAATTCAGCCCCAGCATTTT.

This clone occurred many times. The chain combines TRBV7-3 with TRBJ2-3; D uncertain. V lost 4 bases and J lost 6, with 8 bases in between. The CDR3 spans 12 residues. Per germline, CDR1 SGHTA and CDR2 FQGTGA. The CDR3 DNA sequence: TGTGCCAGCAGCTCCCGTGGGGATACGCAGTATTTT. It is translated as CASSSRGDTQYF. The whole variable domain, filled in from reference TRBV7-3 and TRBJ2-3, reads GAGVSQTPSNKVTEKGKYVELRCDPISGHTALYWYRQSLGQGPEFLIYFQGTGAADDSGLPNDRFFAVRPEGSVSTLKIQRTERGDSAVYLCASSSRGDTQYFGPGTRLTVL.

This clone was detected only a few times. V usage is TRBV4-3 and J usage is TRBJ2-1; 11 bases line up with TRBD2. Per the germline V gene, CDR1 is LGHNA and CDR2 is YSLEER. Losses at the gene ends were 1 base for V and 3 bases for J; bases not matched to a gene: 11. This CDR3 has 19 amino acids. DNA for the CDR3: TGCGCCAGCAGCCAAGTAAATAGCGGGAGGGGCCTCTACTACAATGAGCAGTTCTTC. Encoded protein: CASSQVNSGRGLYYNEQFF.

Worth noting for this clone: Other DNA sequences within the sample encode an identical CDR3. The V call is TRBV18, the J call TRBJ1-1, with a tentative D call TRBD1 (5 bases). Germline V gene sequence: CDR1 KGHSH, CDR2 LQKENI. Trimming pared 4 bases from V and 3 bases from J, leaving 9 bases between. The CDR3 runs to 13 residues. The DNA of the CDR3 is TGTGCCAGCTCACTACTACAGGACACTGAAGCTTTCTTT. Residues: CASSLLQDTEAFF.

The CDR3 DNA reads as TGCGCCAGCAGCTTGCCACCTCCGAACACCGGGGAGCTGTTTTTT. Its protein product is CASSLPPPNTGELFF. The V gene is TRBV5-1, the J gene TRBJ2-2; no definite D call. The V gene lost 1 base and the J gene lost 0 bases, with 7 bases spanning the gap. CDR1 and CDR2 (germline): SGHRS, YFSETQ. This CDR3 is built from 15 residues.

This rearrangement joins TRBV28 to TRBJ1-2; D is unresolved. Germline-derived CDR1 and CDR2 are MDHEN and SYDVKM. The CDR3 is 11 residues long. Trimming took off 2 bases at V and 8 bases at J, with 6 bases between the two ends. The CDR3 DNA follows: TGTGCCAGCAGTTTAAAGGAAGGCTACACCTTC. Translated: CASSLKEGYTF.

The J gene is TRBJ1-1, the V gene TRBV29-1; D ambiguous. This CDR3 spans 12 amino acids. Per the germline V gene, CDR1 is SQVTM and CDR2 is ANQGSEA. V shed 4 bases and J shed 11 bases, with 17 bases lying between them. This CDR3 reads CSVAPLGFFAFF. In DNA, the CDR3 is TGCAGCGTTGCCCCCTTGGGTTTCTTTGCTTTCTTT.

This clone was seen only a few times. This CDR3 is CASIRNEAGELFF. The DNA for the CDR3 is TGTGCCAGCATCCGGAACGAGGCGGGGGAGCTGTTTTTT. The V gene is TRBV2, the J gene TRBJ2-2; no reliable D call. Trimming stripped 7 bases from V and 8 bases from J, with 14 bases between. The CDR3 has 13 residues. Germline CDR1 SNHLY, CDR2 FYNNEI. The whole variable domain, remainder taken from reference TRBV2 and TRBJ2-2, is EPEVTQTPSHQVTQMGQEVILRCVPISNHLYFYWYRQILGQKVEFLVSFYNNEISEKSEIFDDQFSVERPDGSNFTLKIRSTKLEDSAMYFCASIRNEAGELFFGEGSRLTVL.

The chain couples TRBV19 to TRBJ1-3; 8 nucleotides match TRBD1. Germline-derived CDR1 and CDR2 are LNHDA and SQIVND (reference sequence). There are 17 residues in the CDR3. V lost 3 bases, J lost 0 bases, and 7 bases stayed unmatched. The CDR3 here is CASSIGQGGSSGNTIYF. For the CDR3, the DNA is TGTGCCAGTAGTATCGGACAGGGTGGGAGCTCTGGAAACACCATATATTTT. Full variable domain (rest looked up from reference TRBV19 and TRBJ1-3): DGGITQSPKYLFRKEGQNVTLSCEQNLNHDAMYWYRQDPGQGLRLIYYSQIVNDFQKGDIAEGYSVSREKKESFPLTVTSAQKNPTAFYLCASSIGQGGSSGNTIYFGEGSWLTVV.

J is TRBJ2-3 and V is TRBV7-6; 8 nucleotides align to TRBD2. Germline CDR1 is SGHVS and CDR2 is FNYEAQ. With 3 bases clipped from V and 2 bases from J, the junction kept 7 bases outside the gene matches. This CDR3 contains 16 residues. For the CDR3, the DNA is TGTGCCAGCAGCTTCGACGCGGGGGGCAACACAGATACGCAGTATTTT. Its protein product is CASSFDAGGNTDTQYF.

The chain has TRBV7-8 and TRBJ2-3, with D possibly TRBD2 on 5 matching bases. CDR3 size: 14 residues. With 4 bases removed from V and 6 bases from J, the gap between germline ends came to 14 bases. Per germline, CDR1 SGHVS and CDR2 FQNEAQ. The DNA for the CDR3 is TGTGCCAGCAGCTCCCCTCGGGGTAAGGATACGCAGTATTTT. Encoded protein: CASSSPRGKDTQYF.

The rearrangement joins TRBV2 to TRBJ2-7, with 13 bases lining up with TRBD2. Germline CDR1 and CDR2: SNHLY and FYNNEI. V lost 6 bases to trimming and J lost 5 bases; unmatched junction nucleotides: 10. CDR3 length: 16 amino acids. The CDR3: CASSPSGLAGVHEQYF. In nucleotides, the CDR3 is TGTGCCAGCAGCCCGTCCGGACTAGCGGGAGTCCACGAGCAGTACTTC. Full variable domain (outside the CDR3, taken from reference TRBV2 and TRBJ2-7): EPEVTQTPSHQVTQMGQEVILRCVPISNHLYFYWYRQILGQKVEFLVSFYNNEISEKSEIFDDQFSVERPDGSNFTLKIRSTKLEDSAMYFCASSPSGLAGVHEQYFGPGTRLTVT.

The V gene is TRBV2, the J gene TRBJ2-1; a possible D gene is TRBD2 (7 bases). CDR1 is SNHLY, CDR2 FYNNEI, per germline. Trimming removed 9 bases from V and 9 bases from J, with 24 bases in between. The CDR3 contains 15 residues. The CDR3 bases are TGTGCCAGAGAGGGGCGGGGGCGCAAAGGTAGTGAGCAGTTCTTC. Protein: CAREGRGRKGSEQFF. The whole variable domain, remainder taken from reference TRBV2 and TRBJ2-1, is EPEVTQTPSHQVTQMGQEVILRCVPISNHLYFYWYRQILGQKVEFLVSFYNNEISEKSEIFDDQFSVERPDGSNFTLKIRSTKLEDSAMYFCAREGRGRKGSEQFFGPGTRLTVL.

About this clone: At one end the junction does not follow the germline gene, possibly because of a read error. The chain couples TRBV6-1 to TRBJ2-7, with 8 bases identical to TRBD1. Germline V gene lookup returns CDR1 MNHNS and CDR2 SASEGT. The CDR3 sequence is 14 residues long. The CDR3 DNA reads TGTGCCAGCAGTGATCCCCCCGAAAGACAGGGGAAGAGCTTC. Its protein product is CASSDPPERQGKSF.

This sequence joins TRBV5-1 and TRBJ2-7; TRBD2 might be the D (5 bases). The CDR3 contains 14 residues. The germline gives CDR1 SGHRS, CDR2 YFSETQ. V dropped 0 bases and J dropped 4 bases, with 11 bases sitting between them. The chain's CDR3 is CASSLEVGRYEQYF. The DNA of the CDR3 is TGCGCCAGCAGCTTGGAGGTAGGGAGATACGAGCAGTACTTC.

J is TRBJ1-1 and V is TRBV5-1; 7 bases align to TRBD1. Trimming at V came to 4 bases and at J to 8 bases, leaving 14 bases not matched to a gene. CDR1 is SGHRS and CDR2 is YFSETQ in the germline V gene. CDR3 length equals 15 residues. The CDR3 DNA sequence: TGCGCCAGCAGCCCTTCTACCGGGACAGCCAAAGAAGCTTTCTTT. This translates into CASSPSTGTAKEAFF.

The CDR3 region is CSVTGADEQFF. Here the CDR3 DNA reads TGCAGTGTTACAGGGGCCGATGAGCAGTTCTTC. The V call is TRBV20-1, the J call TRBJ2-1; 7 bases are a match to TRBD1. CDR3 length: 11 amino acids. The V segment lost 7 bases and the J segment 8 bases; nucleotides outside the gene matches: 5. Germline-derived CDR1 and CDR2 are DFQATT and SNEGSKA (reference sequence).

The rearrangement links TRBV5-6 to TRBJ2-2; TRBD1 agrees at 8 bases. Per germline, CDR1 SGHDT and CDR2 YYEEEE. The CDR3 has 16 amino acids. V gave up 2 bases and J gave up 4 bases; unmatched junction bases: 7. CDR3 DNA: TGTGCCAGCAGCTTACTCGGACAGGGTGGCACCGGGGAGCTGTTTTTT. Translated: CASSLLGQGGTGELFF.

The chain recombines TRBV6-1 with TRBJ1-1; D is undetermined. Trimming took off 6 bases at V and 2 bases at J, with 7 bases between the two ends. The germline gives CDR1 MNHNS, CDR2 SASEGT. The CDR3 covers 12 residues. CDR3 sequence: CASRDGNTEAFF. The CDR3, as DNA: TGTGCCAGCAGAGACGGTAACACTGAAGCTTTCTTT.

This clone was recorded once. The chain is built from TRBV4-3 and TRBJ1-5; no clear D. V lost 0 bases and J lost 4, with 10 bases in between. The germline CDR1 and CDR2 sequences are LGHNA and YSLEER. This CDR3 has 15 amino acids. DNA of the CDR3: TGCGCCAGCAGCCAAGATTATGGACCAAATCAGCCCCAGCATTTT. This encodes CASSQDYGPNQPQHF.

This clone was seen a handful of times. The rearrangement uses TRBV30 and TRBJ2-2, with 7 positions matching TRBD2. The germline V gene encodes CDR1 GTSNPN and CDR2 SVGIG (reference sequence). The CDR3 totals 16 residues. Trimming removed 3 bases from V and 4 bases from J; junction bases left unmatched: 11. The CDR3 protein is CAWSSKLASVTGELFF. In DNA, the CDR3 is TGTGCCTGGAGCTCTAAACTAGCGTCGGTCACCGGGGAGCTGTTTTTT.

This clone turned up a few times. This same CDR3 is encoded by further DNA sequences in the sample. The chain carries TRBV7-2 and TRBJ2-3; D is undetermined. CDR1 and CDR2 from the germline V gene are SGHTA and FQGNSA. Between the trimmed V and J ends, which lost 1 base and 0 bases, there was a span of 5 bases. This CDR3 comprises 14 residues. CDR3 DNA sequence: TGTGCCAGCAGCTTAGGTCCTAGCACAGATACGCAGTATTTT. Its translation is CASSLGPSTDTQYF. Looking up the rest from reference TRBV7-2 and TRBJ2-3 gives the full variable domain: GAGVSQSPSNKVTEKGKDVELRCDPISGHTALYWYRQSLGQGLEFLIYFQGNSAPDKSGLPSDRFSAERTGGSVSTLTIQRTQQEDSAVYLCASSLGPSTDTQYFGPGTRLTVL.

With regard to this clone: Different DNA sequences within this sample yield the same CDR3. The rearrangement links TRBV7-2 to TRBJ1-4; D unclear. Germline V gene lookup returns CDR1 SGHTA and CDR2 FQGNSA. This CDR3 spans 12 amino acids. V shed 3 bases and J shed 8 bases, with 7 bases lying between them. The CDR3 DNA follows: TGTGCCAGCAGCTTGGACGGAGAAAAACTGTTTTTT. This sequence encodes CASSLDGEKLFF.